This TCR beta chain derives from a study of T cells in women clearing cervical HPV infection. The table came from immunoSEQ multiplex PCR; TCRdb's copy has only in-frame clones and leaves some out. This sample's table has tens of thousands of clones. This CDR3 is built from 16 residues. Looked up from germline, CDR1 is SGHVS and CDR2 is FNYEAQ. Notes on this clone: Read sequence stops 3 residues before the CDR3 end, and the germline J gene provides the missing end.

V and J are TRBV7-6 and TRBJ1-2; 11 positions match TRBD1. The clonotype originates from a woman aged 18-70 years with a cervical HPV16 infection that either progressed to CIN3+ or cleared (not recorded which). Material: blood buffy coat. The sequenced part of the CDR3 DNA is TGTGCCAGCCGAGGAGTGGGAGGACAGGGGGCGAGTGAC. It specifies CASRGVGGQGASD. The whole CDR3 protein is CASRGVGGQGASDYTF. Combining the CDR3 with reference TRBV7-6 and TRBJ1-2 gives the whole variable domain GAGVSQSPRYKVTKRGQDVALRCDPISGHVSLYWYRQALGQGPEFLTYFNYEAQQDKSGLPNDRFSAERPEGSISTLTIQRTEQRDSAMYRCASRGVGGQGASDYTFGSGTRLTVV.